This entry describes one T cell receptor (beta chain). The CDR3 has 14 amino acids. The data are from a study of T-cell reconstitution after alpha-beta-depleted transplantation in children. Unique molecular identifiers were used to barcode this TCRbeta library. Each CDR3 protein gets one entry after TCRdb re-called the PCR reads with MiXCR. The sample lists 450,000 to 600,000 distinct CDR3 sequences, under 15% occurring once. The input for sequencing was PBMCs, mostly from graft donor cells, taken 360 days after TCRalphabeta/CD19-depleted stem cell transplant. The source of this sequence is a male patient younger than 18 who had a stem cell transplant for acute myeloid leukemia, so the T cells may come from the graft donor. V gene TRBV21-1 combines with J gene TRBJ2-3. TRBV21-1 is recorded as a pseudogene. The CDR3 loop reads CASSKNRVIDTQYF. CDR3 DNA: TGTGCCAGCAGCAAGAATCGGGTGATAGATACGCAGTATTTT.